What follows are 26 T cell receptor beta chains derived from one specimen sequenced in a study of cytomegalovirus exposure and HLA in healthy donors. The PCR was carried out with 60 Vbeta primers and 13 Jbeta primers. Some clones are missing from TCRdb's copy, which holds only in-frame ones; the method was immunoSEQ multiplex PCR. The sample has around 150,000 clones, about 81% seen once. The sequencing input was PBMCs. The source is a girl aged 10 to 17 in good health and CMV-seropositive.

Note on this clone: Mismatch with germline at one junction end may stem from a read error. This rearrangement joins TRBV4-3 to TRBJ2-7; 10 bases are a match to TRBD1. Germline V lookup: CDR1 LGHNA, CDR2 YSLEER. The CDR3 consists of 16 residues. Here the CDR3 DNA reads TGCGCCAGCAGCCAAGACCTGACAGGGGGCTCCTACGAGCAGTATTTC. Its protein product is CASSQDLTGGSYEQYF.

V and J are TRBV11-2 and TRBJ2-2; 8 nucleotides align to TRBD1. This CDR3 region has 17 residues. Germline CDR1 is SGHAT and CDR2 is FQNNGV. Trimming at V came to 7 bases and at J to 7 bases, leaving 17 bases not matched to a gene. CDR3 nucleotides: TGTGCCAGCACCTTTGGGACAGGCCTAATTGGGGACGGGGAGCTGTTTTTT. This sequence encodes CASTFGTGLIGDGELFF.

V gene TRBV9 combines with J gene TRBJ1-1, with D hard to call. The CDR3 length is 13 residues. The germline V gene has CDR1 SGDLS and CDR2 YYNGEE. Trimming shortened V by 0 bases and J by 4 bases, and 7 bases separated the two germline ends. The CDR3 loop reads CASSVGLSTEAFF. Here the CDR3 DNA reads TGTGCCAGCAGCGTAGGTCTCTCCACTGAAGCTTTCTTT.

The chain employs TRBV27 and TRBJ2-7; TRBD2 aligns across 11 bases. J lost 2 bases, V lost 3 bases, and 9 bases had no gene match. Germline V gene sequence: CDR1 MNHEY, CDR2 SMNVEV (reference sequence). This CDR3 spans 17 amino acids. CDR3 in DNA: TGTGCCAGCAGTTTTGGCCTAGCGGGGGGCTACACCTACGAGCAGTACTTC. Translating it yields CASSFGLAGGYTYEQYF.

The chain employs TRBV27 and TRBJ2-7, with a weak D call TRBD1 (6 bases). The CDR3 is 15 residues long. Per the germline V gene, CDR1 is MNHEY and CDR2 is SMNVEV (reference sequence). The V gene lost 6 bases and the J gene lost 0 bases, with 15 bases spanning the gap. CDR3: CASSPSGVSSYEQYF. CDR3 nucleotides: TGTGCCAGCAGCCCCTCAGGGGTAAGCTCCTACGAGCAGTACTTC.

The chain links TRBV30 to TRBJ2-7, with 8 bases lining up with TRBD1. This CDR3 spans 12 amino acids. With V trimmed by 3 bases and J by 5 bases, 3 bases remained unmatched. The germline CDR1 and CDR2 sequences are GTSNPN and SVGIG (reference sequence). The CDR3 coding sequence is TGTGCCTGGAGAGCAGGGGGCGACGAGCAGTACTTC. It yields the protein CAWRAGGDEQYF.

This chain connects TRBV5-1 to TRBJ2-3; 10 bases map to TRBD2. From germline, CDR1 is SGHRS and CDR2 YFSETQ. The CDR3 covers 16 residues. Trimming at V came to 0 bases and at J to 1 base, leaving 2 bases not matched to a gene. The CDR3 nucleotides read TGCGCCAGCAGCTTGGAGGGGACTAGCGGCACAGATACGCAGTATTTT. As protein: CASSLEGTSGTDTQYF. Variable domain in full (rest from reference TRBV5-1 and TRBJ2-3): KAGVTQTPRYLIKTRGQQVTLSCSPISGHRSVSWYQQTPGQGLQFLFEYFSETQRNKGNFPGRFSGRQFSNSRSEMNVSTLELGDSALYLCASSLEGTSGTDTQYFGPGTRLTVL.

This chain uses TRBV29-1 with TRBJ2-1; TRBD1 matches at 7 bases. The length of the CDR3 is 17 residues. The V and J ends lost 6 bases and 0 bases, in that order; junction bases with no gene match: 14. Germline CDR1 is SQVTM and CDR2 is ANQGSEA. In DNA form, the CDR3 reads TGCAGCGTCGCCGGGACAGTAGACCCCAGCTCCTACAATGAGCAGTTCTTC. Its translation is CSVAGTVDPSSYNEQFF.

This chain joins TRBV25-1 and TRBJ2-7, with 10 bases identical to TRBD2. Trimming removed 5 bases from V and 2 bases from J; junction bases left unmatched: 9. This CDR3 has 16 residues. CDR1 MGHDK and CDR2 SYGVNS come from the germline V gene. CDR3 amino acids: CASSSGKREGTYEQYF. In DNA, the CDR3 is TGTGCCAGCAGTTCTGGGAAGCGGGAGGGTACCTACGAGCAGTACTTC.

As regards this clone: Other DNA sequences in the sample encode the same CDR3. The rearrangement joins TRBV20-1 to TRBJ2-7, with D unclear. Germline-derived CDR1 and CDR2 are DFQATT and SNEGSKA (reference sequence). Trimming took off 6 bases at V and 3 bases at J, with 9 bases between the two ends. The CDR3 has 11 amino acids. CDR3 sequence: CSASTGYEQYF. The DNA of the CDR3 is TGCAGTGCGAGCACTGGCTACGAGCAGTACTTC.

The J gene is TRBJ1-4, the V gene TRBV15; possible D gene TRBD1, 5 bases. The CDR3 is made up of 14 amino acids. The germline V gene encodes CDR1 LNHNV and CDR2 YYDKDF (reference sequence). V was trimmed by 2 bases and J by 7 bases, leaving 11 bases between them. The CDR3 protein is CATSRQGDAEKLFF. CDR3 sequence (DNA): TGTGCCACCAGCAGACAGGGTGACGCTGAAAAACTGTTTTTT.

This chain joins TRBV18 and TRBJ1-2; D perhaps matches TRBD1 (5 bases). Germline CDR1 reads KGHSH; CDR2 reads LQKENI. Trimming removed 3 bases at V and 6 bases at J, with 8 bases between. The length of the CDR3 is 12 residues. The CDR3 DNA reads as TGTGCCAGCTCACCGGGAGGGGATGGCTACACCTTC. It encodes CASSPGGDGYTF.

This rearrangement joins TRBV25-1 to TRBJ2-2, with TRBD2 identical over 7 bases. Germline V lookup: CDR1 MGHDK, CDR2 SYGVNS. The length of the CDR3 is 18 residues. The V gene end was trimmed by 5 bases and the J gene end by 5 bases; junction bases not matched to a gene: 17. DNA for the CDR3: TGTGCCAGCAGTACACCTCAGGGAGGGCCAAGTCAAACCGGGGAGCTGTTTTTT. This gives the protein CASSTPQGGPSQTGELFF.

The chain is built from TRBV7-3 and TRBJ1-1; D is undetermined. Trimming removed 4 bases from V and 1 base from J, with 10 bases in between. The germline gives CDR1 SGHTA, CDR2 FQGTGA. This CDR3 has 14 residues. The CDR3 sequence is CASSSNRENTEAFF. As DNA, the CDR3 is TGTGCCAGCAGCTCCAACCGGGAGAACACTGAAGCTTTCTTT.

The chain couples TRBV27 to TRBJ1-1; 8 bases agree with TRBD1. The germline V gene encodes CDR1 MNHEY and CDR2 SMNVEV (reference sequence). V lost 5 bases, J lost 4 bases, and 9 bases stayed unmatched. The CDR3 spans 15 residues. This CDR3 is CASSRAGGRITEAFF. CDR3 coding DNA: TGTGCCAGCAGTAGGGCAGGGGGCAGAATCACTGAAGCTTTCTTT.

This clone came up once. This chain links TRBV5-6 with TRBJ2-5, with a tentative D call TRBD2 (5 bases). The CDR3 is 15 amino acids. V shed 7 bases and J shed 2 bases, with 18 bases lying between them. The germline gives CDR1 SGHDT, CDR2 YYEEEE. CDR3 loop: CASPGMAVNQETQYF. The DNA for the CDR3 is TGTGCCAGCCCCGGGATGGCGGTAAATCAAGAGACCCAGTACTTC.

This clone was seen a few times. The chain uses TRBV5-4 and TRBJ1-3; D unclear. The CDR3 loop spans 13 amino acids. Germline V lookup: CDR1 SGHNT, CDR2 YYREEE (reference sequence). Trimming stripped 4 bases from V and 6 bases from J, with 11 bases between. CDR3 coding DNA: TGTGCCAGCAGCCCGAGCCAGGCAAACACCATATATTTT. This encodes CASSPSQANTIYF.

The chain joins TRBV28 to TRBJ1-3; 9 bases match TRBD1. CDR1 is MDHEN, CDR2 SYDVKM, per germline. Unmatched junction bases numbered 9, after V lost 3 bases and J lost 0 bases. The CDR3 sequence is 18 residues long. CDR3 in DNA: TGTGCCAGCAGTTTTGAGGGACAGGGATCCTCCTCTGGAAACACCATATATTTT. Its translation: CASSFEGQGSSSGNTIYF.

This chain connects TRBV29-1 to TRBJ1-4; tentative D call: TRBD1 (6 bases). V gave up 0 bases and J gave up 10 bases, with 15 bases separating them. CDR1 is SQVTM and CDR2 is ANQGSEA in the germline V gene. The CDR3 is made up of 14 amino acids. CDR3 sequence: CSVEELNLQGKLFF. The CDR3 nucleotides read TGCAGCGTTGAAGAGCTAAACTTACAGGGAAAACTGTTTTTT.

The CDR3 nucleotides read TGTGCCAGCAGCTTAGCCAGCGGGGCGGTGACAGATACGCAGTATTTT. Translation gives CASSLASGAVTDTQYF. This chain uses TRBV7-8 with TRBJ2-3, with 7 positions matching TRBD2. This CDR3 is 16 amino acids long. The V segment lost 0 bases and the J segment 3 bases; nucleotides outside the gene matches: 6. Germline V gives CDR1 SGHVS, CDR2 FQNEAQ.

The chain recombines TRBV5-6 with TRBJ1-1; D possibly corresponds to TRBD1 (5 bases). Germline CDR1 SGHDT, CDR2 YYEEEE. The CDR3 runs to 15 residues. The V end lost 1 base, the J end lost 7 bases, and 17 bases lay between the germline ends. CDR3 DNA: TGTGCCAGCAGCTTGTTCGCTGGGGGGACGGGTGAAGCTTTCTTT. This sequence encodes CASSLFAGGTGEAFF.

This clone appeared a single time. The V gene is TRBV5-6, the J gene TRBJ1-2; D gene uncertain. V was cut by 0 bases and J by 6 bases, with 6 bases left in between. This CDR3 comprises 12 residues. In germline, CDR1 is SGHDT, CDR2 YYEEEE. CDR3 sequence: CASSLDIHGYTF. The CDR3 region has the DNA TGTGCCAGCAGCTTGGACATCCATGGCTACACCTTC. The complete variable domain, with remaining parts taken from reference TRBV5-6 and TRBJ1-2, reads DAGVTQSPTHLIKTRGQQVTLRCSPKSGHDTVSWYQQALGQGPQFIFQYYEEEERQRGNFPDRFSGHQFPNYSSELNVNALLLGDSALYLCASSLDIHGYTFGSGTRLTVV.

The V call is TRBV6-1, the J call TRBJ2-1; D gene ambiguous. This CDR3 is 14 amino acids long. Germline CDR1 is MNHNS and CDR2 is SASEGT. Trimming removed 1 base from V and 4 bases from J, with 8 bases in between. CDR3 loop: CASSEGAIYNEQFF. For the CDR3, the DNA is TGTGCCAGCAGTGAAGGGGCTATTTACAATGAGCAGTTCTTC.

The genes are TRBV11-2 and TRBJ2-7; tentative D call: TRBD2 (6 bases). This CDR3 is built from 16 residues. The germline CDR1 and CDR2 sequences are SGHAT and FQNNGV. V was clipped by 5 bases and J by 0 bases, with 17 bases between them. Written as DNA, the CDR3 is TGTGCCAGCAGCCCCCTAGCGCGAACGAGCTCCTACGAGCAGTACTTC. Translated, it gives CASSPLARTSSYEQYF.

This clone showed up just a few times. This chain connects TRBV6-5 to TRBJ2-7, with 13 bases that match TRBD2. This CDR3 has 15 residues. Germline V gene sequence: CDR1 MNHEY, CDR2 SVGAGI. The V gene end was trimmed by 5 bases and the J gene end by 3 bases; junction bases not matched to a gene: 4. The CDR3 nucleotides read TGTGCCAGCAGTAACCGACTAGCGGGGGGCTACGAGCAGTACTTC. Its translation is CASSNRLAGGYEQYF.

This clone was seen a single time. The junction does not match germline at one end; this may be a read error. The chain carries TRBV7-2 and TRBJ2-7; tentatively, D is TRBD1 (6 bases). This CDR3 has 14 residues. Germline-derived CDR1 and CDR2 are SGHTA and FQGNSA. This CDR3 reads CASSVAGVTYEQYF. The CDR3 nucleotides are TGTGCCAGCAGCGTAGCAGGGGTCACCTACGAGCAGTACTTC.